The 27 T cell receptor beta chains in this list originate from one sample, sequenced in a study of blood T cell repertoires in COVID-19. The method was immunoSEQ multiplex PCR; TCRdb's version includes in-frame clones alone and lacks a portion of them. The profile shows some 130,000 clones, around 89% of them singletons. Sample: peripheral blood. The receptors come from a man aged 50 to 59 with acute or convalescent COVID-19.

The rearrangement uses TRBV9 and TRBJ2-7; 7 positions match TRBD2. V lost 5 bases to trimming and J lost 5 bases; unmatched junction nucleotides: 4. In germline, CDR1 is SGDLS, CDR2 YYNGEE. This CDR3 has 12 residues. CDR3 coding DNA: TGTGCCAGCAGGGGAGGGTCCCACGAGCAGTACTTC. As protein: CASRGGSHEQYF. Supplemented by reference TRBV9 and TRBJ2-7, the full variable domain reads DSGVTQTPKHLITATGQRVTLRCSPRSGDLSVYWYQQSLDQGLQFLIQYYNGEERAKGNILERFSAQQFPDLHSELNLSSLELGDSALYFCASRGGSHEQYFGPGTRLTVT.

This chain links TRBV12-3 or TRBV12-4 with TRBJ2-7; D gene uncertain. Trimming cost V 2 bases and J 3 bases, with 2 bases left between them. This CDR3 spans 11 amino acids. The CDR3 reads CASSLYYEQYF. The CDR3 DNA is TGTGCCAGCAGTTTATACTACGAGCAGTACTTC.

This clone was seen once. This chain joins TRBV4-2 and TRBJ2-2; 8 nucleotides match TRBD1. Germline CDR1 and CDR2: LGHNA and YNFKEQ. Germline trimming cut 4 bases from V and 2 bases from J; bases unmatched to any gene: 3. The CDR3 runs 15 residues. This CDR3 is CASSRTGSNTGELFF. The CDR3, as DNA: TGTGCCAGCAGCCGGACAGGGAGTAACACCGGGGAGCTGTTTTTT.

V and J are TRBV14 and TRBJ2-7; maybe TRBD2 (6 bases). V lost 1 base and J 2 bases, leaving 12 bases between the germline ends. The CDR3 spans 15 residues. The germline V gene has CDR1 SGHDN and CDR2 FVKESK. In DNA form, the CDR3 reads TGTGCCAGCAGCCAAGTCGGCGGAGGGCCCTACGAGCAGTACTTC. It codes for CASSQVGGGPYEQYF.

This clone was counted a single time. The CDR3 loop is CASSLLRLDGYEQYF. CDR3 DNA: TGTGCCAGCAGCTTATTGCGTCTAGATGGATACGAGCAGTACTTC. V is TRBV7-2 and J is TRBJ2-7; D gene uncertain. The CDR3 is made up of 15 amino acids. Trimming removed 2 bases from V and 4 bases from J, with 15 bases in between. CDR1 and CDR2 (germline): SGHTA, FQGNSA.

The chain uses TRBV3-1 (or the pseudogene TRBV3-2) and TRBJ2-1; 8 bases map to TRBD2. The germline CDR1 and CDR2 sequences are LGHDT and YNNKEL (reference sequence). The trim removed 4 bases at V and 0 bases at J, leaving 2 bases unmatched. This CDR3 has 15 amino acids. CDR3 in DNA: TGTGCCAGCAGCCTAGCGGGGAGCTCCTACAATGAGCAGTTCTTC. As protein: CASSLAGSSYNEQFF.

V and J are TRBV19 and TRBJ1-4; D gene unclear. The CDR3 runs to 14 residues. V was cut by 2 bases and J by 7 bases, with 11 bases left in between. Per the germline V gene, CDR1 is LNHDA and CDR2 is SQIVND (reference sequence). The CDR3 sequence is CASSIPGFGEKLFF. Written as DNA, the CDR3 is TGTGCCAGTAGTATACCCGGGTTCGGTGAAAAACTGTTTTTT.

The chain has TRBV5-4 and TRBJ2-1, with 7 nucleotides matching TRBD2. The CDR3 consists of 16 residues. Trimming took 1 base from V and 0 from J; bases not matched to a gene: 4. CDR1 is SGHNT and CDR2 is YYREEE in the germline V gene (reference sequence). CDR3 coding DNA: TGTGCCAGCAGCTTGTTGCGGGGGAGCTCCTACAATGAGCAGTTCTTC. Translating gives CASSLLRGSSYNEQFF. The variable domain in full, with the rest retrieved from reference TRBV5-4 and TRBJ2-1, is ETGVTQSPTHLIKTRGQQVTLRCSSQSGHNTVSWYQQALGQGPQFIFQYYREEENGRGNFPPRFSGLQFPNYSSELNVNALELDDSALYLCASSLLRGSSYNEQFFGPGTRLTVL.

The chain recombines TRBV28 with TRBJ1-5; D possibly corresponds to TRBD1 (5 bases). The CDR3 spans 12 residues. The V end lost 6 bases, the J end lost 7 bases, and 10 bases lay between the germline ends. The germline gives CDR1 MDHEN, CDR2 SYDVKM. The CDR3 is CASSAGPQPQHF. CDR3 DNA sequence: TGTGCCAGCAGCGCGGGACCGCAGCCCCAGCATTTT.

As for this clone: The junction departs from germline at one end; a sequencing error may be responsible. V is TRBV5-1 and J is TRBJ2-1; D possibly corresponds to TRBD2 (5 bases). The CDR3 is made up of 16 amino acids. The V gene's germline CDR1 is SGHRS and CDR2 YFSETQ. Written as DNA, the CDR3 is TGCGCCGGCAGCTCGAAGGGAGATGGCACCTACAATGAGCAGTTCTTC. It translates to CAGSSKGDGTYNEQFF. The full variable domain, with the rest looked up from reference TRBV5-1 and TRBJ2-1, is KAGVTQTPRYLIKTRGQQVTLSCSPISGHRSVSWYQQTPGQGLQFLFEYFSETQRNKGNFPGRFSGRQFSNSRSEMNVSTLELGDSALYLCAGSSKGDGTYNEQFFGPGTRLTVL.

This clone was found a few times. V gene TRBV2 combines with J gene TRBJ1-3; the D gene is possibly TRBD1 (5 bases). The ends were cut back, 4 bases at V and 4 bases at J, with 11 bases in the middle. Germline CDR1 SNHLY, CDR2 FYNNEI. The CDR3 is made up of 14 amino acids. This CDR3 reads CASSAGLGGNTIYF. The DNA for the CDR3 is TGTGCCAGCAGTGCAGGGTTAGGGGGAAACACCATATATTTT.

V gene TRBV18 combines with J gene TRBJ1-1; a weak D match, TRBD1 (6 bases). V was trimmed by 2 bases and J by 5 bases, leaving 15 bases between them. From germline, CDR1 is KGHSH and CDR2 LQKENI. This CDR3 comprises 15 residues. The CDR3 spells CASSPAAGASTEAFF. The CDR3 nucleotides are TGTGCCAGCTCACCAGCGGCAGGGGCTAGTACTGAAGCTTTCTTT. Combining the CDR3 with reference TRBV18 and TRBJ1-1 gives the whole variable domain NAGVMQNPRHLVRRRGQEARLRCSPMKGHSHVYWYRQLPEEGLKFMVYLQKENIIDESGMPKERFSAEFPKEGPSILRIQQVVRGDSAAYFCASSPAAGASTEAFFGQGTRLTVV.

In DNA, the CDR3 is TGTGCCAGCAGTTACTTTTTTGGGACATCCAACGGCTACACCTTC. Protein product: CASSYFFGTSNGYTF. V and J are TRBV6-5 and TRBJ1-2; D might be TRBD1 (6 bases). Germline V CDR1 and CDR2: MNHEY, SVGAGI. The CDR3 spans 15 residues. Trimming removed 1 base at V and 8 bases at J, with 17 bases between.

The chain uses TRBV19 and TRBJ1-6; D is ambiguous. V lost 5 bases, J lost 8 bases, and 10 bases lay in between. The germline gives CDR1 LNHDA, CDR2 SQIVND (reference sequence). The CDR3 sequence is 13 residues long. DNA of the CDR3: TGTGCCAGTAGTGAGCGGACCGATTCACCCCTCCACTTT. Encoded protein: CASSERTDSPLHF.

The chain employs TRBV6-5 and TRBJ2-1, with a possible D match to TRBD2 (5 bases). The ends were cut back, 10 bases at V and 4 bases at J, with 14 bases in the middle. The germline V gene has CDR1 MNHEY and CDR2 SVGAGI. This CDR3 region has 13 residues. The CDR3 spells CATRTAKYNEQFF. The DNA for the CDR3 is TGTGCCACGCGGACTGCAAAGTACAATGAGCAGTTCTTC.

The chain employs TRBV9 and TRBJ1-2; 7 positions agree with TRBD1. This CDR3 is built from 16 residues. With V trimmed by 3 bases and J by 1 base, 9 bases remained unmatched. Germline CDR1 reads SGDLS; CDR2 reads YYNGEE. The CDR3 bases are TGTGCCAGCAGCGCCCTAGACAGGGTGGGTAACTATGGCTACACCTTC. Translating it yields CASSALDRVGNYGYTF.

The rearrangement uses TRBV11-3 and TRBJ2-3; D might be TRBD2 (10 bases). Germline V lookup: CDR1 SGHNT, CDR2 YENEEA. This CDR3 region has 15 residues. V lost 5 bases and J lost 6, with 18 bases in between. CDR3 loop: CASSRSGGTGDTQYF. CDR3 DNA: TGTGCCAGCAGCCGTAGCGGGGGGACAGGGGATACGCAGTATTTT.

The V gene is TRBV10-1, the J gene TRBJ1-1, with a possible D match to TRBD1 (6 bases). CDR1 and CDR2 from the germline V gene are WNHNN and SYGVQD (reference sequence). The CDR3 sequence is 13 residues long. Deletions cut 6 bases from V and 6 bases from J, with 14 bases between. The CDR3 DNA sequence: TGCGCCAGCAGGAGGACAGTCGCCGCTGAAGCTTTCTTT. This codes for CASRRTVAAEAFF.

A single count supports this clone. The sample contains more than one DNA sequence encoding this CDR3. CDR3 sequence: CASSLGLNNEQFF. The CDR3, as DNA: TGTGCCAGCAGCTTAGGGCTCAACAATGAGCAGTTCTTC. The V call is TRBV11-2, the J call TRBJ2-1; D call uncertain. Germline-derived CDR1 and CDR2 are SGHAT and FQNNGV. The germline V and J ends were trimmed by 1 base and 5 bases, with 6 bases remaining between them. CDR3 length: 13 residues.

The chain recombines TRBV18 with TRBJ1-2, with D unclear. Trimming pared 2 bases from V and 4 bases from J, leaving 11 bases between. Germline V CDR1 and CDR2: KGHSH, LQKENI. The CDR3 extends over 14 amino acids. The CDR3 region has the DNA TGTGCCAGCTCACCAGCGGCCCAGCGCTATGGCTACACCTTC. Protein sequence: CASSPAAQRYGYTF.

V usage is TRBV12-3 or TRBV12-4 and J usage is TRBJ2-1; D perhaps matches TRBD2 (5 bases). Deletions cut 7 bases from V and 7 bases from J, with 8 bases between. The CDR3 has 11 residues. In DNA, the CDR3 is TGTGCCAGCACCAGAGGGAATGAGCAGTTCTTC. As protein: CASTRGNEQFF.

This chain links TRBV11-2 with TRBJ1-2; D is unresolved. This CDR3 spans 15 amino acids. V lost 1 base and J 5 bases, leaving 14 bases between the germline ends. The V gene's germline CDR1 is SGHAT and CDR2 FQNNGV. As DNA, the CDR3 is TGTGCCAGCAGCTTAGGCCTTTACAATTGGTATGGCTACACCTTC. Translating it yields CASSLGLYNWYGYTF. The full variable domain, its missing parts supplied by reference TRBV11-2 and TRBJ1-2, is EAGVAQSPRYKIIEKRQSVAFWCNPISGHATLYWYQQILGQGPKLLIQFQNNGVVDDSQLPKDRFSAERLKGVDSTLKIQPAKLEDSAVYLCASSLGLYNWYGYTFGSGTRLTVV.

Of note for this clone: The sample carries other DNA sequences with the same CDR3. The chain combines TRBV21-1 with TRBJ2-7; the table's D call of TRBD2 was not tested on the DNA. TRBV21-1 is marked as a pseudogene. This CDR3 spans 14 amino acids. CDR3 nucleotides: TGTGCCAGCAGCAAAACGGGAGGGACCTACGAGCAGTACTTC. Translating gives CASSKTGGTYEQYF.

The rearrangement uses TRBV5-4 and TRBJ1-4, with D maybe TRBD1 (5 bases). Trimming removed 1 base from V and 6 bases from J, with 13 bases in between. The germline V gene encodes CDR1 SGHNT and CDR2 YYREEE (reference sequence). This CDR3 comprises 15 residues. The CDR3 DNA is TGTGCCAGCAGCTTGAGTCAGGGATTTGATGAAAAACTGTTTTTT. Amino acids: CASSLSQGFDEKLFF.

This chain links TRBV6-5 with TRBJ2-5, with 10 bases lining up with TRBD2. The V gene end was trimmed by 6 bases and the J gene end by 3 bases; junction bases not matched to a gene: 4. Germline CDR1 MNHEY, CDR2 SVGAGI. This CDR3 has 14 amino acids. CDR3 sequence reads: CASSPGLAEETQYF. The CDR3 DNA sequence: TGTGCCAGCAGCCCAGGACTAGCGGAAGAGACCCAGTACTTC.

This sequence joins TRBV28 and TRBJ2-7, with D maybe TRBD2 (6 bases). Trimming stripped 7 bases from V and 5 bases from J, with 18 bases between. Germline CDR1 MDHEN, CDR2 SYDVKM. This CDR3 region has 14 residues. This chain's CDR3 is CASIRRGTVHEQYF. The DNA for the CDR3 is TGTGCCAGCATACGTCGGGGGACCGTCCACGAGCAGTACTTC.

This CDR3 is CASSEWRSSNQPQHF. For the CDR3, the DNA is TGTGCCAGCAGTGAGTGGCGGAGTAGCAATCAGCCCCAGCATTTT. The rearrangement uses TRBV2 and TRBJ1-5; D remains ambiguous. V lost 3 bases, J lost 0 bases, and 9 bases lay in between. The CDR3 sequence is 15 residues long. Germline V gene lookup returns CDR1 SNHLY and CDR2 FYNNEI.